This T cell receptor (beta chain) was sequenced in a study of T cells in Graves' hyperthyroidism and ophthalmopathy. Whole-study results and caveats: In simple terms, a model built on 13 V-J features told ophthalmopathy apart from stable hyperthyroidism.

Hyperthyroidism was newly diagnosed in patients aged 18 to 65 (duration under 2 months). Sampled blood dates from first hyperthyroidism diagnosis, and it precedes any ophthalmopathy symptoms. This clonotype was counted at least ten times. Its antigen is still unknown. The source material, RNA transcripts, was used to amplify TCR beta CDR3 regions. When the TCR CDR3 underwent first-round RT-PCR, the HTBI primer set was used. TCRdb re-analysed the multiplex PCR reads in MiXCR, keeping a single row per CDR3 protein. The data contain 690,000 or so distinct CDR3 sequences, roughly a sixth of them seen just once; the ten biggest clones take up over 15%. Germline V lookup: CDR1 SGHRS, CDR2 YFSETQ. This CDR3 region has 17 residues. Trimming stripped 4 bases from V and 0 bases from J, with 17 bases between.

This sequence joins TRBV5-1 and TRBJ2-1, with D perhaps TRBD2 (5 bases). Input material: blood. The TCR sequence derives from a woman aged 50 to 60 with Graves' hyperthyroidism that later progressed to Graves' ophthalmopathy. Here the CDR3 reads CASSAPVGESSYNEQFF. CDR3 DNA: TGCGCCAGCAGCGCGCCGGTCGGGGAGAGCTCCTACAATGAGCAGTTCTTC.